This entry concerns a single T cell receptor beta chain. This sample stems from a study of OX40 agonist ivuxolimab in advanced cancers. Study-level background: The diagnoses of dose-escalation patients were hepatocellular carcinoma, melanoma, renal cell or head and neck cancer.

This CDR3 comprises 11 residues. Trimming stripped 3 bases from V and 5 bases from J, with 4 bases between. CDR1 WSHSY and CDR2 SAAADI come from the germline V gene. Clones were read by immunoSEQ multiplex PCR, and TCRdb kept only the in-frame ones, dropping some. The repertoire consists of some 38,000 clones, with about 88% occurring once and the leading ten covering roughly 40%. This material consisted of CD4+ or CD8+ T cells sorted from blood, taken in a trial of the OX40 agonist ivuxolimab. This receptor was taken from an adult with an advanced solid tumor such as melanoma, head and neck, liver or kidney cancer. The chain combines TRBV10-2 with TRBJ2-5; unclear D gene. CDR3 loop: CASSDMETQYF. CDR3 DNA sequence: TGCGCCAGCAGTGACATGGAGACCCAGTACTTC.